This T cell receptor (beta chain) comes out of a study of blood T cell repertoires in COVID-19. Clinical history as reported by participants underpinned cohort assignment. Germline trimming cut 8 bases from V and 4 bases from J; bases unmatched to any gene: 5. The CDR3 runs 13 residues. Germline V lookup: CDR1 SNHLY, CDR2 FYNNEI. Authors' methods: Scientists estimated how many nucleated cells there were by amplifying reference gene primers. This table comes from immunoSEQ multiplex PCR, and its TCRdb copy is limited to in-frame clones, with some not included. The DNA was the basis for D and trimming; V, J and clone size are from that table. The table has about 190,000 clones, roughly 77% seen once.

The TCR sequence derives from a woman aged 45-65 years with acute COVID-19. Sequencing was performed on PBMCs or T cells enriched from blood (not recorded which). The chain combines TRBV2 with TRBJ1-5; 7 bases map to TRBD1. The CDR3 is CASGGQLNQPQHF. CDR3 DNA sequence: TGTGCCAGCGGGGGACAGTTAAATCAGCCCCAGCATTTT.